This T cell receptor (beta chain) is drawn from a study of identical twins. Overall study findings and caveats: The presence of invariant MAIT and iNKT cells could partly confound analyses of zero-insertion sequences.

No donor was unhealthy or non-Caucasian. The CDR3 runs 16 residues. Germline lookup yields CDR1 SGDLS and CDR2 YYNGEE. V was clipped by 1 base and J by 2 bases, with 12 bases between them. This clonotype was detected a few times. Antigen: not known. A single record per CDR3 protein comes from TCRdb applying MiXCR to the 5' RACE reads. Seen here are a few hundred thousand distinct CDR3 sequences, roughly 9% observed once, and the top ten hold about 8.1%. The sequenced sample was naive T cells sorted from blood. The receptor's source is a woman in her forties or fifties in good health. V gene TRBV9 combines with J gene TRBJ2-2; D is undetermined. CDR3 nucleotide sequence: TGTGCCAGCAGCGTACAGGAGCTGCTAAACACCGGGGAGCTGTTTTTT. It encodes CASSVQELLNTGELFF.